The 26 T cell receptor beta chains listed next were all sequenced from one sample in a study of shared clonotypes between healthy human individuals. Method: immunoSEQ multiplex PCR; TCRdb's copy keeps in-frame clones and lacks some. The sample contains hundreds of thousands of clones, 70% to 80% of which appear only once. Sequenced material: PBMCs. These receptors were collected from a middle-aged woman in good health. Some clones in this sample may be carry-over from other donors' samples.

On this clone: One end of the junction fails to match germline, which may point to a read error. The chain couples TRBV11-2 to TRBJ1-6, with D uncertain. The CDR3 extends over 15 amino acids. Germline lookup yields CDR1 SGHAT and CDR2 FQNNGV. CDR3 bases: TGTGCCAGCAGCTTAGAAAGGGCCTTTAATTCACCCCTCCACTTC. It yields the protein CASSLERAFNSPLHF.

This clone was counted between two and nine times. The chain couples TRBV5-1 to TRBJ2-1; the match to TRBD2 covers 8 bases. CDR1 and CDR2 from the germline V gene are SGHRS and YFSETQ. The length of the CDR3 is 16 residues. The V and J ends lost 0 bases and 7 bases, in that order; junction bases with no gene match: 9. In DNA, the CDR3 is TGCGCCAGCAGCTTGGAGGTTCTAGCGGGCGAAAATGAGCAGTTCTTC. Translated, it gives CASSLEVLAGENEQFF.

This chain joins TRBV11-3 and TRBJ2-1; the match to TRBD2 covers 10 bases. The CDR3 totals 17 residues. Germline values: CDR1 SGHNT, CDR2 YENEEA. V was pared by 1 base and J by 8 bases, with 11 bases of the junction left unmatched. In DNA form, the CDR3 reads TGTGCCAGCAGCTTAGGAAGCTTGGCTAGCGGGAGCGATGAGCAGTTCTTC. Encoded protein: CASSLGSLASGSDEQFF. Supplemented by reference TRBV11-3 and TRBJ2-1, the full variable domain reads EAGVVQSPRYKIIEKKQPVAFWCNPISGHNTLYWYLQNLGQGPELLIRYENEEAVDDSQLPKDRFSAERLKGVDSTLKIQPAELGDSAVYLCASSLGSLASGSDEQFFGPGTRLTVL.

The chain links TRBV5-1 to TRBJ2-2, with 10 bases aligning to TRBD1. The CDR3 loop spans 19 amino acids. The junction had 8 bases not matched to a gene; V was cut back by 0 bases and J by 0 bases. Germline-derived CDR1 and CDR2 are SGHRS and YFSETQ. The CDR3 DNA reads TGCGCCAGCAGCTTGGGCGGGACAGGGGACTTTGCGAACACCGGGGAGCTGTTTTTT. This sequence encodes CASSLGGTGDFANTGELFF.

This chain uses TRBV27 with TRBJ2-1; 10 bases are a match to TRBD2. Germline loops: CDR1 MNHEY, CDR2 SMNVEV (reference sequence). The CDR3 is 15 residues long. V lost 5 bases, J lost 6 bases, and 7 bases stayed unmatched. The DNA of the CDR3 is TGTGCCAGCAGTAGGTCCAGCGGGGGGGGCAATGAGCAGTTCTTC. This sequence encodes CASSRSSGGGNEQFF.

The V call is TRBV7-3, the J call TRBJ2-1; 11 bases align to TRBD2. Trimming at V came to 2 bases and at J to 5 bases, leaving 2 bases not matched to a gene. The germline CDR1 and CDR2 sequences are SGHTA and FQGTGA. CDR3 size: 15 residues. In DNA, the CDR3 is TGTGCCAGCAGCTTAGAACTAGCGGGGGACAATGAGCAGTTCTTC. Its protein product is CASSLELAGDNEQFF.

Note on this clone: The identical CDR3 is also encoded by other nucleotide sequences in the sample. The rearrangement joins TRBV7-2 to TRBJ2-5; TRBD2 matches 11 bases. CDR3 length equals 15 residues. Trimming cost V 0 bases and J 5 bases; bases outside gene matches: 2. CDR1 is SGHTA and CDR2 is FQGNSA in the germline V gene. The CDR3 nucleotides read TGTGCCAGCAGCTTAGCCCTAGCGGGAGGTGAGACCCAGTACTTC. Protein sequence: CASSLALAGGETQYF.

The chain joins TRBV16 to TRBJ1-1, with D hard to call. Trimming pared 0 bases from V and 1 base from J, leaving 6 bases between. CDR3 size: 14 residues. Germline CDR1 is KGHSY and CDR2 is FQNENV. CDR3 region: CASSQSPGNTEAFF. The CDR3 DNA sequence: TGTGCCAGCAGCCAATCCCCAGGGAACACTGAAGCTTTCTTT.

The chain uses TRBV28 and TRBJ2-3; the D gene is possibly TRBD2 (7 bases). The CDR3 has 18 amino acids. Germline CDR1 reads MDHEN; CDR2 reads SYDVKM. V lost 3 bases, J lost 0 bases, and 19 bases lay in between. CDR3 sequence: CASSFSWGLAESTDTQYF. The CDR3, as DNA: TGTGCCAGCAGTTTCTCTTGGGGGCTAGCGGAGAGCACAGATACGCAGTATTTT.

This rearrangement joins TRBV10-3 to TRBJ1-2; D not resolved. The germline V and J ends were trimmed by 6 bases and 10 bases, with 12 bases remaining between them. This CDR3 has 11 residues. Germline assignment: CDR1 ENHRY and CDR2 SYGVKD. The CDR3 sequence is CAISPGSIYTF. In DNA, the CDR3 is TGTGCCATCAGCCCCGGTTCTATCTACACCTTC.

The chain is built from TRBV25-1 and TRBJ2-1, with D unclear. The CDR3 is 13 residues long. Germline V gives CDR1 MGHDK, CDR2 SYGVNS. Trimming pared 2 bases from V and 3 bases from J, leaving 5 bases between. The CDR3 reads CASSEDHYNEQFF. CDR3 coding DNA: TGTGCCAGCAGTGAAGACCACTACAATGAGCAGTTCTTC.

As concerns this clone: Other DNA sequences from this sample encode an identical CDR3 as well. The chain recombines TRBV29-1 with TRBJ2-3; TRBD1 might be the D (5 bases). CDR3 length equals 11 residues. Germline V CDR1 and CDR2: SQVTM, ANQGSEA. The V end was cut by 3 bases, the J end by 6 bases, with 7 bases between. CDR3 sequence: CSVEAGDTQYF. The CDR3 nucleotides read TGCAGCGTTGAGGCAGGGGATACGCAGTATTTT.

The rearrangement uses TRBV28 and TRBJ2-2; D ambiguous. With 10 bases removed from V and 2 bases from J, the gap between germline ends came to 14 bases. Per germline, CDR1 MDHEN and CDR2 SYDVKM. The CDR3 is made up of 14 amino acids. This CDR3 reads CAIAATSNTGELFF. The CDR3, as DNA: TGTGCCATCGCGGCGACATCTAACACCGGGGAGCTGTTTTTT.

The gene calls are TRBV27 and TRBJ2-1; a weak D match, TRBD1 (6 bases). Germline CDR1 reads MNHEY; CDR2 reads SMNVEV (reference sequence). This CDR3 contains 16 residues. V lost 4 bases, J lost 3 bases, and 16 bases lay in between. As DNA, the CDR3 is TGTGCCAGCAGTTCAGGAACTAGGGGGAACTACAATGAGCAGTTCTTC. The encoded protein is CASSSGTRGNYNEQFF.

The CDR3 bases are TGTGCCAGCACCGCTTCTGGCCAGCCCCAGCATTTT. Amino acid sequence: CASTASGQPQHF. The V and J genes are TRBV2 and TRBJ1-5; D is ambiguous. Looked up from germline, CDR1 is SNHLY and CDR2 is FYNNEI. The V end was cut by 7 bases, the J end by 7 bases, with 11 bases between. This CDR3 spans 12 amino acids.

This clone was counted a few times. This chain uses TRBV19 with TRBJ1-2; the D gene is possibly TRBD1 (6 bases). CDR1 is LNHDA, CDR2 SQIVND, per germline (reference sequence). Deletions cut 8 bases from V and 4 bases from J, with 23 bases between. The CDR3 sequence is 16 residues long. CDR3 sequence (DNA): TGTGCCAGTGCGAGTGAACGAGGTCAGGGGTTCTATGGCTACACCTTC. Translating gives CASASERGQGFYGYTF. The variable domain in full, with the rest retrieved from reference TRBV19 and TRBJ1-2, is DGGITQSPKYLFRKEGQNVTLSCEQNLNHDAMYWYRQDPGQGLRLIYYSQIVNDFQKGDIAEGYSVSREKKESFPLTVTSAQKNPTAFYLCASASERGQGFYGYTFGSGTRLTVV.

The V and J genes are TRBV30 and TRBJ1-5, with a possible D match to TRBD1 (5 bases). Germline V gives CDR1 GTSNPN, CDR2 SVGIG (reference sequence). V lost 5 bases and J lost 3, with 8 bases in between. This CDR3 is 12 amino acids long. The CDR3 sequence is CAWDRANQPQHF. The CDR3, as DNA: TGTGCCTGGGACAGAGCCAATCAGCCCCAGCATTTT.

This clone was detected many times. The chain employs TRBV10-3 and TRBJ1-2; D is unresolved. Trimming shortened V by 1 base and J by 4 bases, and 4 bases separated the two germline ends. The CDR3 is made up of 12 amino acids. Germline V gene data show CDR1 as ENHRY and CDR2 as SYGVKD. CDR3 nucleotide sequence: TGTGCCATCAGTGAGTTACCCTATGGCTACACCTTC. Translating it yields CAISELPYGYTF.

In this sample, this clone turned up many times. The V gene is TRBV5-6, the J gene TRBJ1-4; D remains unclear. Germline CDR1 is SGHDT and CDR2 is YYEEEE. This CDR3 is built from 15 residues. The V gene lost 1 base and the J gene lost 4 bases, with 11 bases spanning the gap. CDR3 sequence reads: CASSLFSGINEKLFF. DNA for the CDR3: TGTGCCAGCAGCTTGTTTTCGGGAATTAATGAAAAACTGTTTTTT.

The rearrangement joins TRBV15 to TRBJ2-7; TRBD2 matches at 10 bases. With 2 bases clipped from V and 2 bases from J, the junction kept 3 bases outside the gene matches. The CDR3 extends over 15 amino acids. Germline V CDR1 and CDR2: LNHNV, YYDKDF (reference sequence). CDR3 nucleotides: TGTGCCACCAGCAGATTCGGGACTAGCGCCTACGAGCAGTACTTC. It translates to CATSRFGTSAYEQYF.

The chain uses TRBV4-2 and TRBJ1-6; unclear D gene. Germline V CDR1 and CDR2: LGHNA, YNFKEQ. This CDR3 spans 15 amino acids. V gave up 2 bases and J gave up 6 bases, with 11 bases separating them. The CDR3 sequence: CASSQNRATNSPLHF. DNA for the CDR3: TGTGCCAGCAGCCAAAACCGGGCCACTAATTCACCCCTCCACTTT.

This clone was seen repeatedly, ten times or more. The rearrangement joins TRBV6-1 to TRBJ1-2; D unclear. Deletions cut 6 bases from V and 1 base from J, with 12 bases between. The CDR3 loop spans 14 amino acids. Germline values: CDR1 MNHNS, CDR2 SASEGT. The CDR3 nucleotides read TGTGCCAGCAGACCACTCATACTTAACTATGGCTACACCTTC. Encoded protein: CASRPLILNYGYTF.

V usage is TRBV2 and J usage is TRBJ2-7; D perhaps matches TRBD2 (5 bases). Germline loops: CDR1 SNHLY, CDR2 FYNNEI. Trimming stripped 8 bases from V and 5 bases from J, with 13 bases between. This CDR3 comprises 12 residues. CDR3 DNA sequence: TGTGCCAGCCGGGGATGGTCGGACGAGCAGTACTTC. This translates into CASRGWSDEQYF.

The chain has TRBV4-2 and TRBJ2-3; the match to TRBD2 covers 11 bases. Germline V gene sequence: CDR1 LGHNA, CDR2 YNFKEQ. CDR3 size: 19 residues. After removal of 2 bases from V and 1 base from J, the junction contained 11 bases not matched to a gene. DNA for the CDR3: TGTGCCAGCAGCCAACTAGCGGGAGGTACGATGGAGGGCACAGATACGCAGTATTTT. Residues: CASSQLAGGTMEGTDTQYF.

V and J are TRBV19 and TRBJ1-5; tentative D call: TRBD1 (6 bases). The V end was cut by 4 bases, the J end by 5 bases, with 15 bases between. Germline-derived CDR1 and CDR2 are LNHDA and SQIVND (reference sequence). The CDR3 runs 15 residues. The CDR3, as DNA: TGTGCCAGTAGTACTTTATGGGACAAGTATCAGCCCCAGCATTTT. Its translation is CASSTLWDKYQPQHF.

This clone was seen a handful of times. The chain carries TRBV28 and TRBJ1-6, with 9 bases that match TRBD1. Germline V CDR1 and CDR2: MDHEN, SYDVKM. V shed 11 bases, J shed 7 bases, and the junction held 6 bases outside the gene matches. The CDR3 covers 13 residues. CDR3: CAHRTGVNSPLHF. The CDR3 DNA reads TGTGCCCACAGGACAGGGGTGAATTCACCCCTCCACTTT.